This T cell receptor beta chain was recovered during a study of shared clonotypes between healthy human individuals. The data were produced by immunoSEQ multiplex PCR, yet TCRdb's version contains in-frame clones alone and is incomplete. The table lists roughly 2.1 million clones, just over 90% of them singletons. CDR1 GTSNPN and CDR2 SVGIG come from the germline V gene (reference sequence). Trimming shortened V by 0 bases and J by 0 bases, and 8 bases separated the two germline ends. The CDR3 runs 14 residues. In the naive CD8 group, cells lacked CD45RO and were positively selected for CCR7, so terminally differentiated effector memory CD45RA+ cells were left out.

Sample: naive CD8+ T cells from PBMCs. The rearrangement uses TRBV30 and TRBJ1-2; D remains unclear. This receptor was identified in a man between 18 and 29 years old in good health. Some clones in this sample may be carry-over from other donors' samples. DNA of the CDR3: TGTGCCTGGAGTGTGACCGGAGCTAACTATGGCTACACCTTC. Encoded protein: CAWSVTGANYGYTF.